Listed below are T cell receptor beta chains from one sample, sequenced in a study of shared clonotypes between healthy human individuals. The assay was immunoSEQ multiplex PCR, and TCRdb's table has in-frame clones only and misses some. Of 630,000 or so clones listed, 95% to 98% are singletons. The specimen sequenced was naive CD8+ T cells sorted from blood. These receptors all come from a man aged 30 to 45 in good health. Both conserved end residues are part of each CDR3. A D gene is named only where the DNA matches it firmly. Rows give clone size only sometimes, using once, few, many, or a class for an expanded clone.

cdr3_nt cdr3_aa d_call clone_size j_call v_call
TGTGCCAGCAGCTTACAGCGCGGCTACGAGCAGTACTTC CASSLQRGYEQYF NA NA TRBJ2-7 TRBV7-9
TGTGCCACCAGGGTCGGGACAGGCTATGGCTACACCTTC CATRVGTGYGYTF TRBD1 once TRBJ1-2 TRBV28
TGTGCCAGCAGCTTGGAGGTGAGCGGGAGAGAACAAGAGACCCAGTACTTC CASSLEVSGREQETQYF TRBD2 NA TRBJ2-5 TRBV5-6
TGTGCCAGCAGCCCTTTATGGGGGACGAACACTGAAGCTTTCTTT CASSPLWGTNTEAFF NA NA TRBJ1-1 TRBV7-9
TGTGCCAGCAGCTTAGTAATGAGCTACAATGAGCAGTTCTTC CASSLVMSYNEQFF NA once TRBJ2-1 TRBV7-9
TGTGCCAGCAGCTTTGGTGGTCAGTACATGAACACTGAAGCTTTCTTT CASSFGGQYMNTEAFF NA NA TRBJ1-1 TRBV5-6
TGTGCCAGCAGCTTGGCCGGGACAGGGATGGACCAGCCCCAGCATTTT CASSLAGTGMDQPQHF TRBD1 NA TRBJ1-5 TRBV5-6
TGTGCCAGCAGTTTTGAACCGGGACTAGCTGGGAATGAGCAGTTCTTC CASSFEPGLAGNEQFF TRBD2 NA TRBJ2-1 TRBV27
TGTGCCAGCAGGATTGGACAGACGGTATCCTACAATGAGCAGTTCTTC CASRIGQTVSYNEQFF NA once TRBJ2-1 TRBV27
TGTGCCAGCAGTGAGCCCGGAGGAAACAATCAGCCCCAGCATTTT CASSEPGGNNQPQHF NA NA TRBJ1-5 TRBV6-1
TGTGCCAGCAGTCCTAAAAGCCGACAGGTTTTGTACAATGAGCAGTTCTTC CASSPKSRQVLYNEQFF NA NA TRBJ2-1 TRBV28
TGTGCCAGCACCACTAGGGAAGTAGCGGCCTCCTACGAGCAGTACTTC CASTTREVAASYEQYF NA NA TRBJ2-7 TRBV2
TGCGCCAGCAGCCAAGTCGTAATCTGGGAAGCCCTGAACACTGAAGCTTTCTTT CASSQVVIWEALNTEAFF NA NA TRBJ1-1 TRBV4-1
TGCGCCAGCAGCCAAGTGATGTCAACTAATGAAAAACTGTTTTTT CASSQVMSTNEKLFF NA NA TRBJ1-4 TRBV4-1
TGTGCCAGCAGTTCCTCTGGGGGATGGGACGAGCAGTACTTC CASSSSGGWDEQYF NA NA TRBJ2-7 TRBV27
TGTGCCATCAGTGACAGTACTGCGGGACAAAGCTACAATGAGCAGTTCTTC CAISDSTAGQSYNEQFF NA NA TRBJ2-1 TRBV10-3
TGTGCCAGCTCACCGACCGACCCGAGCTCCTACAATGAGCAGTTCTTC CASSPTDPSSYNEQFF NA NA TRBJ2-1 TRBV18
TGTGCCAGCAGCTTTACACTCAATGAGCAGTTCTTC CASSFTLNEQFF NA NA TRBJ2-1 TRBV11-2
TGTGCCAGCAGTTTAGAGCGGAATACCCCCTACGAGCAGTACTTC CASSLERNTPYEQYF NA NA TRBJ2-7 TRBV28
TGTGCCAGTAGTATGGGGGGAAGCAATCAGCCCCAGCATTTT CASSMGGSNQPQHF NA NA TRBJ1-5 TRBV19
TGTGCCAGCAGCTTAGACCCCGGGACTAGCGCGGTCTACGAGCAGTACTTC CASSLDPGTSAVYEQYF TRBD2 NA TRBJ2-7 TRBV11-2
TGCGCCAGCAGCCAAGATCAGGTAGGGGGCTCTACTGAAGCTTTCTTT CASSQDQVGGSTEAFF TRBD1 NA TRBJ1-1 TRBV4-1
TGCGCCAGCAGCCTCCCCAGGGATGGCGGGGCCAACGTCCTGACTTTC CASSLPRDGGANVLTF NA NA TRBJ2-6 TRBV4-1
TGCAGCGTGGGGGGGACAGTCAGCGAGCAGTACTTC CSVGGTVSEQYF NA NA TRBJ2-7 TRBV29-1
TGTGCCAGCAGTCCCGGACAGGGCCACTACGAGCAGTACTTC CASSPGQGHYEQYF TRBD1 NA TRBJ2-7 TRBV28
TGTGCCAGCACGTTTCGGGTAACTCGTGGCGGGGGGCCCTACGAGCAGTACTTC CASTFRVTRGGGPYEQYF TRBD2 NA TRBJ2-7 TRBV2
TGTGCCAGCAGCCAAGATCTGGTGGCTAACTATGGCTACACCTTC CASSQDLVANYGYTF NA NA TRBJ1-2 TRBV14
TGTGCCAGCAGTTTCCGACCCTACGGCCAAGAGACCCAGTACTTC CASSFRPYGQETQYF NA NA TRBJ2-5 TRBV27
TGTGCCAGCAGCGTAGGAGGGGACCTAAAGGCAGATACGCAGTATTTT CASSVGGDLKADTQYF NA NA TRBJ2-3 TRBV9
TGCGCCAGCAGCCAAGAAGCCCGGGACAGGGAGAAAGAGACCCAGTACTTC CASSQEARDREKETQYF TRBD1 NA TRBJ2-5 TRBV4-3
TGTGCCAGCAGTTTAGACAGGGGAGGACTTGGCTACACCTTC CASSLDRGGLGYTF TRBD1 NA TRBJ1-2 TRBV27
TGTGCCAGTAGTATAGGCGGGACGTCGACCTACGAGCAGTACTTC CASSIGGTSTYEQYF NA NA TRBJ2-7 TRBV19
TGTGCCAGCAGTGACTGGCGGGATCCCGTAGAGTTCTTC CASSDWRDPVEFF NA NA TRBJ2-1 TRBV25-1
TGCGCCAGCAGCCCGGAGGTCGACAGGGGCTACGAGCAGTACTTC CASSPEVDRGYEQYF TRBD1 NA TRBJ2-7 TRBV5-1
TGCGCCAGCAGCCAGGACAGGGGCGGCTATGGCTACACCTTC CASSQDRGGYGYTF TRBD1 once TRBJ1-2 TRBV4-3
TGCAGCGCCGATGGGCGGGATGACACCGGGGAGCTGTTTTTT CSADGRDDTGELFF NA NA TRBJ2-2 TRBV29-1
TGTGCCAGCAGCGGACTAGCGGGAGACATTAGGAATGAGCAGTTCTTC CASSGLAGDIRNEQFF TRBD2 NA TRBJ2-1 TRBV7-6
TGTGCCAGCAGCTTAGCGGGCGGGAGGAGCTCCTACAATGAGCAGTTCTTC CASSLAGGRSSYNEQFF TRBD2 NA TRBJ2-1 TRBV7-6
TGTGCCAGCACCTATTCTAGCGTAAAGAATGAGCAGTTCTTC CASTYSSVKNEQFF NA NA TRBJ2-1 TRBV9
TGCGCCAGCAGCTTGAGCCAGACGGGGTCTGGAAACACCATATATTTT CASSLSQTGSGNTIYF NA NA TRBJ1-3 TRBV5-1
TGTGCCACCAGCAGAGTCTACTCGGGAGATACGCAGTATTTT CATSRVYSGDTQYF NA once TRBJ2-3 TRBV15
TGTGCCAGCAGTTTATCAAGTGAGCAGTACTTC CASSLSSEQYF NA NA TRBJ2-7 TRBV28
TGTGCCAGCAGCCCGGGACTACTAACCTCTGGGGCCAACGTCCTGACTTTC CASSPGLLTSGANVLTF TRBD2 NA TRBJ2-6 TRBV5-6
TGTGCCAGCAGCGGGGGAGGCGGCCGGTACCCCGACTACGAGCAGTACTTC CASSGGGGRYPDYEQYF NA NA TRBJ2-7 TRBV11-3
TGTGCCAGCAGTTACAGTCGGGGGGCTGAAGCTTTCTTT CASSYSRGAEAFF NA NA TRBJ1-1 TRBV6-5
TGCGCCAGCAGTTTCGGGACCGTGACGAGGGAGCAGTACTTC CASSFGTVTREQYF NA NA TRBJ2-7 TRBV5-1